The clone carrying this T cell receptor (beta chain) has only a few counts. As yet, its antigen is unknown. The V gene's germline CDR1 is DFQATT and CDR2 SNEGSKA (reference sequence). The CDR3 extends over 10 amino acids. The V end was cut by 4 bases, the J end by 10 bases, with 10 bases between. This entry is derived from a study of T cells in Graves' hyperthyroidism and ophthalmopathy. Findings and limits, study-wide: Researchers report that a 13 V-J model separated ophthalmopathy from stable hyperthyroidism.

There were TCR beta CDR3 regions amplified from RNA transcripts. First-round RT-PCR targeting the TCR CDR3 was performed with the HTBI primer set. MiXCR was run by TCRdb on the multiplex PCR reads, yielding one entry per CDR3 protein. Of more than 500,000 distinct CDR3 sequences listed, 46% are singletons. The source material was peripheral blood or thyroid tissue (not recorded which). This clonotype was sampled from an adult woman with Graves' disease, either hyperthyroidism or ophthalmopathy (not recorded which). The chain carries TRBV20-1 and TRBJ1-1; D ambiguous. DNA for the CDR3: TGCAGTGCTAATCGCCCATCAGCTTTCTTT. This encodes CSANRPSAFF.